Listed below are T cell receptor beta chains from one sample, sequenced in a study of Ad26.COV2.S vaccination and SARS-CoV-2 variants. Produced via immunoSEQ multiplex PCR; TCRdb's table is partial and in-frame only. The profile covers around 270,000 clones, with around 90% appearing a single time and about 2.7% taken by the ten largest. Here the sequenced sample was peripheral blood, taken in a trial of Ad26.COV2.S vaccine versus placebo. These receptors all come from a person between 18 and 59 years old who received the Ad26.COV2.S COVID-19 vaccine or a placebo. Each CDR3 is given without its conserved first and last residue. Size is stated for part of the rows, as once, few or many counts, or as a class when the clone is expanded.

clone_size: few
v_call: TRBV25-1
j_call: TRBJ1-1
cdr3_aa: ASSPGTGGTEAF

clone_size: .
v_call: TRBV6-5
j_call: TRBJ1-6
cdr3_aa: ASRRQYNSPLH

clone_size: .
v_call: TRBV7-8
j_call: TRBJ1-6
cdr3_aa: ASSRTDRNNSPLH

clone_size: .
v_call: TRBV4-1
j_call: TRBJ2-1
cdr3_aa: ASSQEESSYNEQF

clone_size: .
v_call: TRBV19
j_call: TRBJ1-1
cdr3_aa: ASSKSFTNTEAF

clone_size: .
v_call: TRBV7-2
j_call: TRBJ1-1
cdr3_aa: ASSHSPARRGTEAF

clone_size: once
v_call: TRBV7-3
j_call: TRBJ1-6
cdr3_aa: ASSPSSDSPLH

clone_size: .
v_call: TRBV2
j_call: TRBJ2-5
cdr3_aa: ASSEWVDGTQY

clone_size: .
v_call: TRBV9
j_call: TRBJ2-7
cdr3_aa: ASSVEGGPSYEQY

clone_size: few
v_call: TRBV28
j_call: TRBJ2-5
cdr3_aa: ASSAGETQY

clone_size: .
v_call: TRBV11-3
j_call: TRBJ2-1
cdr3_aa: ASSLSGGLNEQF

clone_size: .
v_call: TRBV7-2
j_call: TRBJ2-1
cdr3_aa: ASSSLDRGTMNNEQF

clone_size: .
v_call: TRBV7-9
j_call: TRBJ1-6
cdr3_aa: ASSLGQGFYNSPLH

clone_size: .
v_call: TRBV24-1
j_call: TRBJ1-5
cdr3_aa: ATSDGRLNQPQH

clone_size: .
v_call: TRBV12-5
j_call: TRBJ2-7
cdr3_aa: ASGLVGVAEQY

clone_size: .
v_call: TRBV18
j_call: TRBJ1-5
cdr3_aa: ASSRTGGNQPQH

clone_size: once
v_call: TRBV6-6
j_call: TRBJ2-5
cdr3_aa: ASSSGRVQETQY

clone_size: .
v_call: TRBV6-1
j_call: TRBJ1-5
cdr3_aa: ASSFGTGENQPQH

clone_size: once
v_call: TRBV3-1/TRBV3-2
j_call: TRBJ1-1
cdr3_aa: ASSQVGGRRTEAF

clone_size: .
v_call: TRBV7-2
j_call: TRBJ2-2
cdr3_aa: ASSLAGPGELF

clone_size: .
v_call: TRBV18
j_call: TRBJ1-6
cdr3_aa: ASSPRSSYNSPLH

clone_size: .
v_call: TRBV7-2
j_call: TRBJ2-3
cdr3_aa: ASSSPGAPTDTQY

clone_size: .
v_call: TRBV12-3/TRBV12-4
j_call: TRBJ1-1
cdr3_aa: ASSFKENTEAF

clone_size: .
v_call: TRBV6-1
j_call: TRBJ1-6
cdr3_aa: ASSDRRPYNSPLH

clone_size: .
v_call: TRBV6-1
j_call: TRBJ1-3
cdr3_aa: ASSEGLLGGNTIY

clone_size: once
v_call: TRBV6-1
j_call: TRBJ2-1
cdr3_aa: ASSEWEGGYNEQF

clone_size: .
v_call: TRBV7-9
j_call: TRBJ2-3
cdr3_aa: ASSLVGASTDTQY

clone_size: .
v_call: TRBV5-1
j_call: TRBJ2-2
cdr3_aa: ASSLTINTGELF

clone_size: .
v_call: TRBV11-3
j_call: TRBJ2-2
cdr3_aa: ASSLGGTSGTGELF

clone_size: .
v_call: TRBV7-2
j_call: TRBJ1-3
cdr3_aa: ASSLVGLENTIY

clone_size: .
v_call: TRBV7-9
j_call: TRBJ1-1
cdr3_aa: ASSLVTGGTEAF

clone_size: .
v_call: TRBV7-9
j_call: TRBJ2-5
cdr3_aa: ASSLVPSGDQETQY

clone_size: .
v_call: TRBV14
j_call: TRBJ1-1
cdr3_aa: ASSPRELNTEAF

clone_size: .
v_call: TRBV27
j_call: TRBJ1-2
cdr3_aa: ASRRRDRLSNGYT

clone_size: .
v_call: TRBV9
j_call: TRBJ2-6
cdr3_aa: ASSVVASGANVLT

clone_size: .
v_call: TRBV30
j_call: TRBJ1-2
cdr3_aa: AWARTGGIYGYT

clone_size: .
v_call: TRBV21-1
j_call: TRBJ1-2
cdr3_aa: ASSKDYKLGPSPLNYGYT

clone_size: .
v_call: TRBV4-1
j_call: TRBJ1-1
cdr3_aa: ASSLAQAATEAF

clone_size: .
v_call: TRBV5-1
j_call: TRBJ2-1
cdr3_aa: ASTAQGAADEQF

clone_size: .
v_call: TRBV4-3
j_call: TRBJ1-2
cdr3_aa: ASSTSGQGKGYT

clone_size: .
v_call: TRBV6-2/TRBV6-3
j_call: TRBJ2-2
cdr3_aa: ASSRDNINTGELF